The T cell receptor (beta chain) described here comes from a study of beta chain features in type 1 diabetes. Study-wide points: A possible short-template PCR bias applies equally to patients and controls. In these data, an HLA type influence on TCRB rearrangement remained unresolved.

Expressed TCRB transcripts were sequenced because the entire RNA isolate underwent reverse transcription. TCRdb's copy holds only in-frame clones and misses some; the assay was immunoSEQ multiplex PCR. Among a few hundred thousand clones, around 9.9% were seen once, and the ten largest hold over 1%. Concerning this clone: What it binds is unknown.

The CDR3 sequence is 14 residues long. Germline loops: CDR1 SGHTA, CDR2 FQGNSA. Trimming shortened V by 6 bases and J by 4 bases, and 13 bases separated the two germline ends. The chain joins TRBV7-2 to TRBJ2-1, with D tentatively TRBD1 (6 bases). The sequence derives from a young man in good health. The specimen sequenced was central memory CD4+ T cells from blood. This CDR3 is CASSSGTSYNEQFF. CDR3 DNA sequence: TGTGCCAGCAGTTCCGGGACATCTTACAATGAGCAGTTCTTC.